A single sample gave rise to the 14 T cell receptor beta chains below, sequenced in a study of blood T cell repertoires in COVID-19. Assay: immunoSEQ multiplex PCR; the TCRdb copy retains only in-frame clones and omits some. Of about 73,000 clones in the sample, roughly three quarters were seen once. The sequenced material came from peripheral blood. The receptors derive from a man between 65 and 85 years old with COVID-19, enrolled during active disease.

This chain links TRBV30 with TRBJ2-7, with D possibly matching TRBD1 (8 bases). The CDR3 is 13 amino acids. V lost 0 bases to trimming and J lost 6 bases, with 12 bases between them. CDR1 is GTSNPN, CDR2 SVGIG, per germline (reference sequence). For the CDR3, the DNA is TGTGCCTGGAGTGTAAACAGGGGGGGCGAGCAGTACTTC. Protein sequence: CAWSVNRGGEQYF.

The CDR3 DNA reads TGTGCCAGCAGCTTAGTCCCGGACAGGGCCGGGGCCAACGTCCTGACTTTC. It translates to CASSLVPDRAGANVLTF. The gene calls are TRBV7-8 and TRBJ2-6, with 8 bases that match TRBD1. The V gene's germline CDR1 is SGHVS and CDR2 FQNEAQ. V was clipped by 1 base and J by 4 bases; unmatched bases: 6. This CDR3 comprises 17 residues.

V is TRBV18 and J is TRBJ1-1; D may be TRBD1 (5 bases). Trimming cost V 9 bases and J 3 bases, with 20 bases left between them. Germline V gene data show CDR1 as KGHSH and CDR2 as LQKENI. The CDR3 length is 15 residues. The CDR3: CASSVGGLGYTEAFF. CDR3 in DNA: TGTGCCAGTTCGGTGGGGGGATTAGGATACACTGAAGCTTTCTTT.

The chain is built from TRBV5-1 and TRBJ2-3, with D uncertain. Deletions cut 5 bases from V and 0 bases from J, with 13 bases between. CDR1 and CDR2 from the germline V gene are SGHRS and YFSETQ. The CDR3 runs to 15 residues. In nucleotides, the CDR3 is TGCGCCAGCAGTCAGGTTGTACAGAGCACAGATACGCAGTATTTT. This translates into CASSQVVQSTDTQYF.

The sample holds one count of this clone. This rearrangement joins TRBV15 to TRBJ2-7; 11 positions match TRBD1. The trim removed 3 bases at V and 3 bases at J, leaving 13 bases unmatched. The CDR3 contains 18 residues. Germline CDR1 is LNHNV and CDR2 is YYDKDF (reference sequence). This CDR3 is CATSSTTWDRGYLYEQYF. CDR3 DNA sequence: TGTGCCACCAGCAGCACTACCTGGGACAGGGGGTATCTCTACGAGCAGTACTTC.

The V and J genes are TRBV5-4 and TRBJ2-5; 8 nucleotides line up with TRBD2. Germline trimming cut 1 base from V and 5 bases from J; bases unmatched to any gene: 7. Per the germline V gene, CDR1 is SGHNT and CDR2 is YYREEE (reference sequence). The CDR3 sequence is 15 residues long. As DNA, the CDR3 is TGTGCCAGCAGCTTGAGCGGGAGTCAGATGGAGACCCAGTACTTC. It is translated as CASSLSGSQMETQYF. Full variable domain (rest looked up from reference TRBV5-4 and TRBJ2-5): ETGVTQSPTHLIKTRGQQVTLRCSSQSGHNTVSWYQQALGQGPQFIFQYYREEENGRGNFPPRFSGLQFPNYSSELNVNALELDDSALYLCASSLSGSQMETQYFGPGTRLLVL.

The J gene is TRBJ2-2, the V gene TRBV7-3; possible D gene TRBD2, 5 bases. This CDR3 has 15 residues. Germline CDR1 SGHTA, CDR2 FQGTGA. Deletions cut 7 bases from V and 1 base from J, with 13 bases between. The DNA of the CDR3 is TGTGCCAGCACTAGGACTGGAGAGAACACCGGGGAGCTGTTTTTT. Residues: CASTRTGENTGELFF.

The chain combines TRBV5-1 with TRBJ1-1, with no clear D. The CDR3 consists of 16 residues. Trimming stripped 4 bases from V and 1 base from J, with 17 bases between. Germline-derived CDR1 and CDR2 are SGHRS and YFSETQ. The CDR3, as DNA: TGCGCCAGCAGCCCAAACCCCCGGGTCACGAACACTGAAGCTTTCTTT. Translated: CASSPNPRVTNTEAFF.

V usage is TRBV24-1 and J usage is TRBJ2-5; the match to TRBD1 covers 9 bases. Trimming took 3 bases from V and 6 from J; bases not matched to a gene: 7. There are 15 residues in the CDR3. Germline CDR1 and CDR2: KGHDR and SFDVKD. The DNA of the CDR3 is TGTGCCACCAGTGATACCTCGACAGGGGGGCAGACCCAGTACTTC. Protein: CATSDTSTGGQTQYF.

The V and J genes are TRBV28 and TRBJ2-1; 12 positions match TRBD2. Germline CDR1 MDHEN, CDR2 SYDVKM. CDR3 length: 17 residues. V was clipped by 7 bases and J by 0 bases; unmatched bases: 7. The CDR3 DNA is TGTGCCAGCACCGGGCTAGCGGGAGGGAGCTCCTACAATGAGCAGTTCTTC. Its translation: CASTGLAGGSSYNEQFF.

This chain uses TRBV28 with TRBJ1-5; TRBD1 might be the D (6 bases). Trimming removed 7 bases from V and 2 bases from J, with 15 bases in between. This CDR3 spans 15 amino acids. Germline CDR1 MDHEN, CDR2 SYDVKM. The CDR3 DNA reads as TGTGCCAGCACGTGGACAGTCAAGGGCAATCAGCCCCAGCATTTT. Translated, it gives CASTWTVKGNQPQHF.

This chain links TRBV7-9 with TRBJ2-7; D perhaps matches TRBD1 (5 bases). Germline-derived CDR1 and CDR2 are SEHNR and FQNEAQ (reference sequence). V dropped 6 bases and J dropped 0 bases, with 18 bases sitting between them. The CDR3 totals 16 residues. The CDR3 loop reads CASSSIGAKSSYEQYF. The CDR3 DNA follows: TGTGCCAGCAGTTCAATAGGGGCCAAAAGCTCCTACGAGCAGTACTTC.

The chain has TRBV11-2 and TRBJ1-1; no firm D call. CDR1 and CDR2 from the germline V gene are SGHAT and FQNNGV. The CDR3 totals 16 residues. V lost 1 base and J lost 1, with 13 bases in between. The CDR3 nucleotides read TGTGCCAGCAGCTTAGTCTTTGGCAGAACGAACACTGAAGCTTTCTTT. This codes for CASSLVFGRTNTEAFF.

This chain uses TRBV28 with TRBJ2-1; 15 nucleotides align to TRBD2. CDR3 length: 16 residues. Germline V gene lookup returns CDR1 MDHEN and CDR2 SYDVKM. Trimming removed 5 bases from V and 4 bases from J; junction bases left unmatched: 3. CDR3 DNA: TGTGCCAGCAGTCCTGGACTAGCGGGAGGGTACAATGAGCAGTTCTTC. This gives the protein CASSPGLAGGYNEQFF.